The present entry profiles one T cell receptor beta chain with its context. This entry comes from a study of Ad26.COV2.S vaccination and SARS-CoV-2 variants. CDR1 LNHDA and CDR2 SQIVND come from the germline V gene (reference sequence). V was clipped by 5 bases and J by 8 bases, with 14 bases between them. The CDR3 consists of 13 residues. The table came from immunoSEQ multiplex PCR; TCRdb's copy has only in-frame clones and leaves some out. Of approximately 420,000 clones detected, 80% to 90% appear once; the ten largest clones hold more than 3%. Indicated treatment: over 15 received Ad26.COV2.S at low or high dose, single or two shots; five or six received placebo; per-sample allocation not given. Sampling was done on day 63 after the first vaccine or placebo injection.

The source is a person between 18 and 65 years old who received the Ad26.COV2.S COVID-19 vaccine or a placebo. Here the sequenced sample was peripheral blood, taken in a trial of Ad26.COV2.S vaccine versus placebo. This chain joins TRBV19 and TRBJ2-3; D is uncertain. In DNA, the CDR3 is TGTGCCAGTAGTCCTGAGGCGTCCGGTACGCAGTATTTT. Its protein is CASSPEASGTQYF.